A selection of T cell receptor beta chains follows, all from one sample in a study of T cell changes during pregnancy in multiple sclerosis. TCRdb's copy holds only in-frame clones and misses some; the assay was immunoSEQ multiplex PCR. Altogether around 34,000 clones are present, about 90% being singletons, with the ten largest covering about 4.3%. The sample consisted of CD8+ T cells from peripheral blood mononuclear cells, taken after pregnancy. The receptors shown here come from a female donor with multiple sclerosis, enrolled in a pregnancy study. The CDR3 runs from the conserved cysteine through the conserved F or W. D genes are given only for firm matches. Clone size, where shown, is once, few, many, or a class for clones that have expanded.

CASSISGGDEQYF,TGTGCCAGCAGCATTAGCGGGGGGGACGAGCAGTACTTC,TRBV7-2,-,TRBD2,TRBJ2-7
CASSEGTDRAKNIQYF,TGTGCCAGCAGCGAAGGGACAGATCGAGCCAAAAACATTCAGTACTTC,TRBV12-1,few,-,TRBJ2-4
CASSLDRAGSYEQYF,TGTGCCAGCAGCCTGGACAGGGCGGGGTCCTACGAGCAGTACTTC,TRBV28,-,TRBD1,TRBJ2-7
CSVEDALDTEAFF,TGCAGCGTTGAGGACGCCCTGGACACTGAGGCTTTCTTT,TRBV29-1,-,-,TRBJ1-1
CASSRGINEKLFF,TGCGCCAGCAGCCGGGGCATCAATGAAAAACTGTTTTTT,TRBV4-3,-,-,TRBJ1-4
CASSTHRGGTEAFF,TGTGCCAGTAGTACCCACAGGGGCGGTACTGAAGCTTTCTTT,TRBV19,-,TRBD1,TRBJ1-1
CASSKTSGQGISGYTF,TGTGCCAGCAGCAAGACCTCGGGACAGGGAATTTCTGGCTACACCTTC,TRBV5-8,-,TRBD1,TRBJ1-2
CASSEQGQSYEQYF,TGTGCCAGCAGCGAGCAGGGACAGTCCTACGAGCAGTACTTC,TRBV9,-,TRBD1,TRBJ2-7
CASSTVAAGLEGTQYF,TGTGCCAGCAGCACCGTCGCGGCGGGACTAGAGGGGACCCAGTACTTC,TRBV7-6,-,TRBD2,TRBJ2-5
CASSSRGIRAKNIQYF,TGTGCCAGCAGCTCCCGGGGGATCCGGGCCAAAAACATTCAGTACTTC,TRBV7-9,-,-,TRBJ2-4
CAIRGTDYGYTF,TGTGCCATCCGGGGGACGGACTATGGCTACACCTTC,TRBV6-5,-,-,TRBJ1-2
CASSSLDTLHYGYTF,TGTGCCAGTAGTTCCTTGGACACGCTTCACTATGGCTACACCTTC,TRBV19,-,-,TRBJ1-2
CASSDSNWPGADGYTF,TGTGCCAGCAGTGACTCGAATTGGCCAGGGGCGGATGGCTACACCTTC,TRBV6-4,-,-,TRBJ1-2
CASSVQGGTEAFF,TGTGCCAGCAGCGTCCAGGGGGGCACTGAAGCTTTCTTT,TRBV7-3,-,TRBD1,TRBJ1-1
CASSGSGGANEQFF,TGTGCCAGCAGCGGGAGCGGGGGGGCCAATGAGCAGTTCTTC,TRBV11-3,-,TRBD2,TRBJ2-1
CASRQMLNSYEQYF,TGTGCCAGCAGACAGATGCTGAACTCCTACGAGCAGTACTTC,TRBV6-8,once,-,TRBJ2-7
CASSTTRFYEQYF,TGTGCCAGCAGCACGACACGGTTCTACGAGCAGTACTTC,TRBV21-1,-,-,TRBJ2-7
CASSFGGGGQPQHF,TGTGCCAGCAGTTTTGGGGGGGGCGGTCAGCCCCAGCATTTT,TRBV27,-,-,TRBJ1-5
CASSQDNREWHGYTF,TGCGCCAGCAGCCAAGATAACAGGGAATGGCATGGCTACACCTTC,TRBV4-3,-,-,TRBJ1-2
CASSVTGGGGDTQYF,TGTGCCAGCAGCGTAACTGGGGGCGGGGGAGATACGCAGTATTTT,TRBV9,-,-,TRBJ2-3
CASLGGWLADTQYF,TGTGCCAGTCTTGGGGGGTGGCTGGCAGATACGCAGTATTTT,TRBV2,once,-,TRBJ2-3
CASGIGTGFGYTF,TGTGCCAGTGGTATTGGGACAGGGTTTGGCTACACCTTC,TRBV19,once,TRBD1,TRBJ1-2
CASSSAAGLLYGYTF,TGTGCCAGCAGCTCAGCGGCGGGCCTCCTTTATGGCTACACCTTC,TRBV7-8,-,-,TRBJ1-2
CAISLPGSPYEQYF,TGTGCCATCAGCCTCCCTGGCAGTCCCTACGAGCAGTACTTC,TRBV10-3,-,-,TRBJ2-7
CASSLASSGGDEQFF,TGTGCCAGCAGCTTAGCGTCTAGCGGGGGGGATGAGCAGTTCTTC,TRBV7-9,once,TRBD2,TRBJ2-1
CATSAQGPPRDEQFF,TGTGCCACCAGCGCCCAAGGCCCTCCTAGAGATGAGCAGTTCTTC,TRBV15,-,-,TRBJ2-1
CASSVTGTGDGYTF,TGTGCCAGCAGTGTAACCGGGACAGGAGACGGCTACACCTTC,TRBV6-4,few,TRBD1,TRBJ1-2
CSVNRPGGIDGYTF,TGCAGCGTCAACAGACCAGGGGGTATAGATGGCTACACCTTC,TRBV29-1,-,TRBD1,TRBJ1-2
CASSSVGTRATGELFF,TGTGCCAGCAGCTCTGTGGGGACTAGGGCCACCGGGGAGCTGTTTTTT,TRBV7-3,-,TRBD2,TRBJ2-2